These T cell receptor beta chains were read from a single sample in a study of cytomegalovirus exposure and HLA in healthy donors. Some clones are missing from TCRdb's copy, which holds only in-frame ones; the method was immunoSEQ multiplex PCR. This sample's table reports approximately 54,000 clones. Material: PBMCs. The receptors here all came from a woman aged 40 to 49 in good health and CMV-seronegative. Each CDR3 is given with its conserved first and last residue. D genes are given only for firm matches.

>TRBJ1-2|TRBD1|TRBV15|15
TGTGCCACCAGCAGAGTCGTAACAGGGGCCTATGGCTACACCTTC
CATSRVVTGAYGYTF
>TRBJ2-1|TRBD2|TRBV19|17
TGTGCCAGTAGTGGGTGGACTAGCGGGAGGGCGGACAATGAGCAGTTCTTC
CASSGWTSGRADNEQFF
>TRBJ2-7|.|TRBV18|13
TGTGCCAGCTCACAGGGGGACTCCTACGAGCAGTACTTC
CASSQGDSYEQYF
>TRBJ1-6|TRBD1|TRBV27|15
TGTGCCAGCAGTCTGACAGGGTTGAATAATTCACCCCTCCACTTT
CASSLTGLNNSPLHF
>TRBJ2-3|TRBD2|TRBV5-1|14
TGCGCCAGCAGCTCTGGACTAGCACCGGATACGCAGTATTTT
CASSSGLAPDTQYF
>TRBJ2-7|TRBD1|TRBV18|15
TGTGCCAGCTCACCGGGACAGGGGCTGGCCTACGAGCAGTACTTC
CASSPGQGLAYEQYF
>TRBJ2-3|TRBD2|TRBV4-2|13
TGTGCCAGTCGCCTAGCGGGAGCAGATACGCAGTATTTT
CASRLAGADTQYF
>TRBJ2-7|.|TRBV5-1|15
TGCGCCAGCAAAGGCGGCCAGGGAGGTGCCTACGAGCAGTACTTC
CASKGGQGGAYEQYF
>TRBJ2-5|.|TRBV28|13
TGTGCCAGCAGACCAGACAGTCAAGAGACCCAGTACTTC
CASRPDSQETQYF
>TRBJ1-4|TRBD1|TRBV20-1|11
TGCAGTGCTTCAGGGGGTGAAAAACTGTTTTTT
CSASGGEKLFF
>TRBJ2-7|.|TRBV10-3|11
TGTGCCATCAGTGAACTCTACGAGCAGTACTTC
CAISELYEQYF
>TRBJ1-6|.|TRBV5-4|13
TGTGCCAGCAGCCTAGATTCCAATTCACCCCTCCACTTT
CASSLDSNSPLHF
>TRBJ2-2|.|TRBV7-9|15
TGTGCCAGCAGCTTAGTATTCGCGAACACCGGGGAGCTGTTTTTT
CASSLVFANTGELFF
>TRBJ2-3|TRBD1|TRBV6-5|13
TGTGCCAGCAGCCGGACAGGTTCAGATACGCAGTATTTT
CASSRTGSDTQYF
>TRBJ2-3|TRBD2|TRBV6-5|15
TGTGCCAGCAGTTCTAGCGGGGGTAGCACAGATACGCAGTATTTT
CASSSSGGSTDTQYF
>TRBJ1-4|.|TRBV19|13
TGTGCCAGTAGTATAGTCACAGATGAAAAACTGTTTTTT
CASSIVTDEKLFF
>TRBJ2-7|TRBD2|TRBV6-6|14
TGTGCCAGCAGTGCAATAGCGGGGGCCTACGAGCGGTACTTC
CASSAIAGAYERYF
>TRBJ2-7|.|TRBV10-3|13
TGTGCCATCCACGACTCCGGGGACTACGAGCAGTACTTC
CAIHDSGDYEQYF
>TRBJ2-3|.|TRBV19|14
TGTGCCAGTACGAGCGTGACCGTCTCAGATACGCAGTATTTT
CASTSVTVSDTQYF
>TRBJ1-5|TRBD1|TRBV2|14
TGTGCCAGCAGGGGGGACAGGGGGATGCAGCCCCAGCATTTT
CASRGDRGMQPQHF
>TRBJ2-1|.|TRBV4-3|13
TGCGCCAGCAGCCATCTCCGGGGGAATGAGCAGTTCTTC
CASSHLRGNEQFF
>TRBJ1-1|.|TRBV28|12
TGTGCCAGCAGACAAAAGGGAGCAGAAGCTTTCTTT
CASRQKGAEAFF
>TRBJ1-2|.|TRBV7-8|15
TGTGCCAGCAGCTTAGACGGGAACGCTAACTATGGCTACACCTTC
CASSLDGNANYGYTF
>TRBJ1-5|.|TRBV18|13
TGTGCCAGCTCACCAGGGGAGGATCAGCCCCAGCATTTT
CASSPGEDQPQHF
>TRBJ2-7|TRBD1|TRBV7-8|15
TGTGCCAGCAGCTTCGGGGTGGACAGGACCTACGAGCAGTACTTC
CASSFGVDRTYEQYF